The present TCR beta chain was sequenced within a study of cytomegalovirus exposure and HLA in healthy donors. CDR1 is LNHDA and CDR2 is SQIVND in the germline V gene (reference sequence). The CDR3 spans 15 residues. The trim removed 4 bases at V and 3 bases at J, leaving 9 bases unmatched. The table came from immunoSEQ multiplex PCR; TCRdb's copy has only in-frame clones and leaves some out. The sample has 90,000 to 100,000 clones; about 93% are singletons. This clonotype was obtained from a young woman in good health and CMV-seropositive. The chain joins TRBV19 to TRBJ2-7, with 7 nucleotides matching TRBD1. The sequencing input was PBMCs. The CDR3 DNA is TGTGCCAGTAGTAGACGACAGGGTAGGATCTACGAGCAGTACTTC. Residues: CASSRRQGRIYEQYF.